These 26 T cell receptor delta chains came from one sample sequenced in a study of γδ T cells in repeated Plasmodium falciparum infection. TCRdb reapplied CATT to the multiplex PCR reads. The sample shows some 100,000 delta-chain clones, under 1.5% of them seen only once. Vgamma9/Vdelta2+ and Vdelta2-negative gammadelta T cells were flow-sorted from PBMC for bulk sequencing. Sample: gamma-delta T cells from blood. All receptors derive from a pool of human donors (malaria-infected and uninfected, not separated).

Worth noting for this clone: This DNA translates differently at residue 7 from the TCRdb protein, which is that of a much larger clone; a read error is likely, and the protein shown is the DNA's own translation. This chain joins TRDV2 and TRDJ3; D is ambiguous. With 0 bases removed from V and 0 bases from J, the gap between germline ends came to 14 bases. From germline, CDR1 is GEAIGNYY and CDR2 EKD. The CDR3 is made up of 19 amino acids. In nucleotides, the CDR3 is TGTGCCTGTGACACCTGGAGGAGCAACCACTCCTGGGACACCCGACAGATGTTTTTC. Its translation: CACDTWRSNHSWDTRQMFF.

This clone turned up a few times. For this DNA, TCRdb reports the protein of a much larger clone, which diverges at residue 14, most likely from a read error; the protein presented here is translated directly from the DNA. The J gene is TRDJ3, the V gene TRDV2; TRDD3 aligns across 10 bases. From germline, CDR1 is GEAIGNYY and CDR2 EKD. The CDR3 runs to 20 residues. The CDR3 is CACDLLLGDASSWGTRQMFF. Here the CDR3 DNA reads TGTGCCTGTGACCTCTTACTGGGGGATGCGAGCTCCTGGGGCACCCGACAGATGTTTTTC.

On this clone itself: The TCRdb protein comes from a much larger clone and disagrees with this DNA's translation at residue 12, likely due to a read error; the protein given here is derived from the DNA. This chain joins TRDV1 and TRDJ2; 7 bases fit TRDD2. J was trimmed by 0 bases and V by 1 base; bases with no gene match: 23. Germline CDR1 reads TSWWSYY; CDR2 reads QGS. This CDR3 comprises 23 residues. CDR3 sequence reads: CALGEQLPKLYLGTRTLTAQLFF. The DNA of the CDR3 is TGTGCTCTTGGGGAACAACTTCCTAAACTCTACTTGGGGACCCGCACTTTGACAGCACAACTCTTCTTT.

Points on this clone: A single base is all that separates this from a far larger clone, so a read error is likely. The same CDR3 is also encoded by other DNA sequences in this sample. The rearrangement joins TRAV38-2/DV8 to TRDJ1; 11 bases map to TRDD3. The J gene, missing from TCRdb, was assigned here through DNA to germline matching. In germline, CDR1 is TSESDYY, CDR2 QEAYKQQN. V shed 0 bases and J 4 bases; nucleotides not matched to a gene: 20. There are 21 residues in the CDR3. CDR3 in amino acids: CAYRSGQILPYLTGGYDKLIF. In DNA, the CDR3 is TGTGCTTATAGGAGCGGCCAGATCCTGCCGTACCTAACTGGGGGATACGATAAACTCATCTTT.

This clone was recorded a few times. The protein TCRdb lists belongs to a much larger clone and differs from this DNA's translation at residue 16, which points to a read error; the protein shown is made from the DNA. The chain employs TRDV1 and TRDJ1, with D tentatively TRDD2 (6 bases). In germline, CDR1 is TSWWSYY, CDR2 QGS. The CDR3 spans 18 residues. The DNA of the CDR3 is TGTGCTCTTGGGGAAAATTTACTTCCTCGCGCGTACACCGATAAACGCATCTTT. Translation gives CALGENLLPRAYTDKRIF.

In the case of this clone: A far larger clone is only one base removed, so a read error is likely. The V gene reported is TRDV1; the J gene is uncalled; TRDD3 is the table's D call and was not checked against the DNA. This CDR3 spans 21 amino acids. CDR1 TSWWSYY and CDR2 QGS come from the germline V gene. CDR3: CALGELFPRTGGLVYTDKLIF. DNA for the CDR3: TGTGCTCTTGGGGAACTCTTCCCCCGGACTGGGGGACTGGTGTACACCGATAAACTCATTTTT.

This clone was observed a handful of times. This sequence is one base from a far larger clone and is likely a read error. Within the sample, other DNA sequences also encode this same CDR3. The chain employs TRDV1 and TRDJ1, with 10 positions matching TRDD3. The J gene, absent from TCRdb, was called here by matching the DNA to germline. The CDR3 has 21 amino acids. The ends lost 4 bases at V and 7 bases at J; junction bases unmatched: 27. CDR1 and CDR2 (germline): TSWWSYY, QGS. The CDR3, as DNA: TGTGCTCTTGGGGCGCGCTCCCCTGTTTGGGGCAGGGAACTGGGGGATCTTAAACTCATCTTT. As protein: CALGARSPVWGRELGDLKLIF.

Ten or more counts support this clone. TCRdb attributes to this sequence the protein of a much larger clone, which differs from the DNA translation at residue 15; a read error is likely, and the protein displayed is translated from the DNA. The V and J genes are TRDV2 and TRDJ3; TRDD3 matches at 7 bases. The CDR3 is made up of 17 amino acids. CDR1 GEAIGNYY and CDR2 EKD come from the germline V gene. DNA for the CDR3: TGTGCCTGTGATGGGGGACTGAGCTCCTGGGACACCCGACAGACGTTTTTC. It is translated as CACDGGLSSWDTRQTFF.

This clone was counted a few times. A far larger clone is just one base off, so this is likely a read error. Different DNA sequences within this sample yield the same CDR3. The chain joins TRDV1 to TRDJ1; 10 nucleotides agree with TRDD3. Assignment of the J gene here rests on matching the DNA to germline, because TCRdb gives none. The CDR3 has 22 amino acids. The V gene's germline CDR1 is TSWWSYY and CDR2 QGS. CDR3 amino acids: CALGERPLKAWYWGMRTDKLIF. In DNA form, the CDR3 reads TGTGCTCTCGGGGAACGGCCTTTAAAGGCGTGGTACTGGGGGATGCGAACCGATAAACTCATCTTT.

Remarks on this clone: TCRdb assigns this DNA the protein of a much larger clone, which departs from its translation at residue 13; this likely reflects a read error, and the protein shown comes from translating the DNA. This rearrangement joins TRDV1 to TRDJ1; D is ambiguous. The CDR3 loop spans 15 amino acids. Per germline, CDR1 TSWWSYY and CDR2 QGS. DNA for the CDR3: TGTGCTCTTGGGGAAAAACATTCTTTCCACGATAAACACATCTTT. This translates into CALGEKHSFHDKHIF.

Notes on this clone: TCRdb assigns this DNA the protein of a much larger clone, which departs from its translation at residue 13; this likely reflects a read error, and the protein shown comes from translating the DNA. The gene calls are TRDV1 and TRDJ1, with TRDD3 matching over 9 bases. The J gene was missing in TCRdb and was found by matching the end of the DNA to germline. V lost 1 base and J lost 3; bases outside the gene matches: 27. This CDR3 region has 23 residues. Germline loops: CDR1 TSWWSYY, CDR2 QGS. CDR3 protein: CALGEPPGSYWGTRRIDADKLIF. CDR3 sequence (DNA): TGTGCTCTTGGGGAACCCCCTGGCTCCTACTGGGGGACACGCCGAATTGATGCCGATAAACTCATCTTT.

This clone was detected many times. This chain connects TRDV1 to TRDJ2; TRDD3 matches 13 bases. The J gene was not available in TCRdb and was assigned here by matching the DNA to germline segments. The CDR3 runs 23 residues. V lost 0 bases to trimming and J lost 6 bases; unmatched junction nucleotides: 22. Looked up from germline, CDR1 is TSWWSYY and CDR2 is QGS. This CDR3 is CALGELPQLGADWGIRLAAQLFF. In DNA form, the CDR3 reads TGTGCTCTTGGGGAACTTCCTCAACTAGGGGCGGACTGGGGGATACGGCTGGCAGCACAACTCTTCTTT.

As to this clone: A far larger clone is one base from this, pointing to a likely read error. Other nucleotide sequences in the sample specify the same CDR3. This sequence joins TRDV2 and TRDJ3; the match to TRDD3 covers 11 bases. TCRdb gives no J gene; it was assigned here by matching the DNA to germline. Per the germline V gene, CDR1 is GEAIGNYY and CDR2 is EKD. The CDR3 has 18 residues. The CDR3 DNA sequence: TGTGCCTGCGACACCGGATGGGGGATACGCTGGGACACCCGACAGATGTTTTTC. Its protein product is CACDTGWGIRWDTRQMFF.

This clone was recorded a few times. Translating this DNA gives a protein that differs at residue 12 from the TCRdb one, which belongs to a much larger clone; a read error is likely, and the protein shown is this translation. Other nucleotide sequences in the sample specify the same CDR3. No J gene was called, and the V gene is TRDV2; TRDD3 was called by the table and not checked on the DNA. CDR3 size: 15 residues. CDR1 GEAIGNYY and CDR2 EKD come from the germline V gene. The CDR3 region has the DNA TGTGCCTGTGACCTTCGGCTTGGGACTGGGGGAGGTTTTATCTTT. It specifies CACDLRLGTGGGFIF.

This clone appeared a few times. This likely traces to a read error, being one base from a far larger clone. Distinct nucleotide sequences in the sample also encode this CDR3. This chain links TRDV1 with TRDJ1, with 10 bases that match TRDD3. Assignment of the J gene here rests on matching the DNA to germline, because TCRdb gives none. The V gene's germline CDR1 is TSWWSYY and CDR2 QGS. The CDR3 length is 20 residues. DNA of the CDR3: TGTGCCCTTGGGGAACTACGACCAGACTGGGGGATCAAGTACACCGATAAACTCATCTTT. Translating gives CALGELRPDWGIKYTDKLIF.

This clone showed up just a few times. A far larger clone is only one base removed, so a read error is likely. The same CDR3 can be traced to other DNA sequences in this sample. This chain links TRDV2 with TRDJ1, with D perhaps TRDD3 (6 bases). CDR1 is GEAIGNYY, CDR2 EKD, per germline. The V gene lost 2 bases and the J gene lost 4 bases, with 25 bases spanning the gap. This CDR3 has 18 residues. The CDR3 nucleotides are TGTGCCTGTGACATTGTTGGTGGGGGCCCGGGAGTGAGCGATAAACTCATCTTT. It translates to CACDIVGGGPGVSDKLIF.

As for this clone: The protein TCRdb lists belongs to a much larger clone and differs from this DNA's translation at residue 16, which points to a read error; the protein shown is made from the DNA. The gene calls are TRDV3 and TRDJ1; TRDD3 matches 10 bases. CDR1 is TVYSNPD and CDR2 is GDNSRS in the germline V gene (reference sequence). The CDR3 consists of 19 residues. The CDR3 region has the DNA TGTGCCTTTAAAGGTCCTCTTTGGGGGATACTGGCGTACACCGATAACCTCATCTTT. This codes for CAFKGPLWGILAYTDNLIF.

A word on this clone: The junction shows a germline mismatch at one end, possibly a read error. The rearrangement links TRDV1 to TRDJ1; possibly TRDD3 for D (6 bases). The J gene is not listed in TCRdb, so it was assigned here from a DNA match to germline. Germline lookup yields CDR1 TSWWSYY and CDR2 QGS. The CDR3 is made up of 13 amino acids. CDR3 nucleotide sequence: TGCTCTGGGGTCCCTTCGTGGGTCTATAAACTCATCTTT. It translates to CSGVPSWVYKLIF.

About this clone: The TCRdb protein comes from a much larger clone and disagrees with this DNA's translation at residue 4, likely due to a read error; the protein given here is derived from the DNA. The CDR3 is CACGTLGVNEELIF. The CDR3 nucleotides read TGTGCCTGTGGCACCTTGGGGGTCAACGAGGAACTCATCTTT. The rearrangement links TRDV2 to TRDJ1; TRDD3 is a possible D gene (6 bases). TCRdb carries no J gene annotation; the J gene was assigned here by matching the DNA with germline. This CDR3 contains 14 residues. CDR1 and CDR2 (germline): GEAIGNYY, EKD.

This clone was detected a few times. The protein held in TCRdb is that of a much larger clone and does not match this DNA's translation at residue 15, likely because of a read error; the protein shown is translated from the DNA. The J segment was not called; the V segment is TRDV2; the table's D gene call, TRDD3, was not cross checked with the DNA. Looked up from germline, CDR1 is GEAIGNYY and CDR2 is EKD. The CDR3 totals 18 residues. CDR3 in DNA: TGTGCCTGTGACACCCTCGGGGAACTGGGGGATACGGGTCGGGCGCTCATCTTT. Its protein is CACDTLGELGDTGRALIF.

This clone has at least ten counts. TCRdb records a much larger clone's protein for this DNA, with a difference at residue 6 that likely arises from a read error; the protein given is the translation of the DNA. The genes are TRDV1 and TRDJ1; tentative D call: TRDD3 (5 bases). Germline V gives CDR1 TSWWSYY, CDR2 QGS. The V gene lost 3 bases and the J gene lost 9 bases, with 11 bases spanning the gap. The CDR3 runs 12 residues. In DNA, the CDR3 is TGTGCTCTTGGGGATCTCAAGGGGGAACTCATCTTT. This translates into CALGDLKGELIF.

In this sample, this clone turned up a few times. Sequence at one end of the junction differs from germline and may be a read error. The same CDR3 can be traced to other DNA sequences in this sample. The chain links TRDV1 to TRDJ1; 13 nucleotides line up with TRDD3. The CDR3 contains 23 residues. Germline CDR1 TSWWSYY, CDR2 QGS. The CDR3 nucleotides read TGCGCTCTTGGGGAACTGGCCTTTTGCGAATACTGGGGGATACGTGGGGACACCGATAAACTCATCTTT. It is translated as CALGELAFCEYWGIRGDTDKLIF.

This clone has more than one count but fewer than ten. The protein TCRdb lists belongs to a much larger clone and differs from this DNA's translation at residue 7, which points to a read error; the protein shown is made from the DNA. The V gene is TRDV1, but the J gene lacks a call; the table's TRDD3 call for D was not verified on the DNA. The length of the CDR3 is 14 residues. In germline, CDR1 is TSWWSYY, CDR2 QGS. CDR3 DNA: TGTGCTCTTGGGGAATACCACTCTGGGGGATCTCTCATCTTT. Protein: CALGEYHSGGSLIF.

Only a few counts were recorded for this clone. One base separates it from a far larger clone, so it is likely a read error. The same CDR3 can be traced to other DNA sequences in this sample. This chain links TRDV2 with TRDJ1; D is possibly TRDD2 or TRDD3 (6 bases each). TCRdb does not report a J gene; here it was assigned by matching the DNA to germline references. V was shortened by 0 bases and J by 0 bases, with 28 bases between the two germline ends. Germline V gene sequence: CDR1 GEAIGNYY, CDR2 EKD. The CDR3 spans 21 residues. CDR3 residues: CACDTVPSYGDGSRDTDKLIF. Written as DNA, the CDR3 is TGTGCCTGTGACACCGTCCCCTCCTACGGGGATGGGAGCCGGGACACCGATAAACTCATCTTT.

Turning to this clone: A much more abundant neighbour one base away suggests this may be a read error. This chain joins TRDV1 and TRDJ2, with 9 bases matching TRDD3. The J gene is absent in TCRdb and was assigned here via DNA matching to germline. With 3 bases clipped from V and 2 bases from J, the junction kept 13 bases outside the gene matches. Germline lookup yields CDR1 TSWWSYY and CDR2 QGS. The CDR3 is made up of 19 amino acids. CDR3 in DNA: TGTGCTCTTGGGGACCCGAGGGCCGTACTGGGGGACTTGACAGCACAACTCTTCTTT. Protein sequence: CALGDPRAVLGDLTAQLFF.

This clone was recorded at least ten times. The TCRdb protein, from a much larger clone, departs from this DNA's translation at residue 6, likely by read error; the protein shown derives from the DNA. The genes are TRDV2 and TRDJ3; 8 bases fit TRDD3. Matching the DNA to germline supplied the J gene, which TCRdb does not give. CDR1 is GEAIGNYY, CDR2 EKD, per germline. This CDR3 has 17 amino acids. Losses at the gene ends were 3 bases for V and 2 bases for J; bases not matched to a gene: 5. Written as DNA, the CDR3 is TGTGCCTGTGACGTACCGGGGGATACCTGGGACACCCGACAGATGTTTTTC. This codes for CACDVPGDTWDTRQMFF.